The 28 T cell receptor beta chains presented below share a single source sample, sequenced in a study of cytomegalovirus exposure and HLA in healthy donors. A multiplex PCR was run with 60 Vbeta primers and 13 Jbeta primers. Using immunoSEQ multiplex PCR, the repertoire was profiled, and TCRdb retains in-frame clones only, with some absent. This table has some 130,000 clones, roughly four fifths appearing once. Sequenced sample: PBMCs. All receptors come from an older woman in good health and CMV-seronegative.

This chain links TRBV5-1 with TRBJ2-1; D might be TRBD1 (6 bases). The ends were cut back, 1 base at V and 1 base at J, with 9 bases in the middle. The CDR3 loop spans 15 amino acids. Per germline, CDR1 SGHRS and CDR2 YFSETQ. The chain's CDR3 is CASSLSGQSYNEQFF. CDR3 coding DNA: TGCGCCAGCAGCTTGAGCGGACAGTCCTACAATGAGCAGTTCTTC.

On this clone itself: Other DNA sequences within the sample encode an identical CDR3. This chain links TRBV6-5 with TRBJ2-7; 9 bases fit TRBD1. Germline CDR1 is MNHEY and CDR2 is SVGAGI. V was pared by 5 bases and J by 3 bases, with 5 bases of the junction left unmatched. The CDR3 runs 14 residues. This CDR3 is CASSNTGGGYEQYF. The DNA for the CDR3 is TGTGCCAGCAGTAATACAGGGGGCGGCTACGAGCAGTACTTC.

The chain employs TRBV18 and TRBJ1-2, with D possibly matching TRBD1 (5 bases). Trimming shortened V by 1 base and J by 8 bases, and 11 bases separated the two germline ends. Looked up from germline, CDR1 is KGHSH and CDR2 is LQKENI. This CDR3 is 13 amino acids long. The CDR3 nucleotides are TGTGCCAGCTCACCACAATCAGGGAAAGGCTACACCTTC. This sequence encodes CASSPQSGKGYTF.

The chain couples TRBV5-1 to TRBJ2-5; 14 nucleotides match TRBD2. This CDR3 has 19 residues. Germline-derived CDR1 and CDR2 are SGHRS and YFSETQ. V lost 0 bases to trimming and J lost 1 base; unmatched junction nucleotides: 8. The CDR3 sequence: CASSLDRLAGGRTQETQYF. In nucleotides, the CDR3 is TGCGCCAGCAGCTTGGACCGACTAGCGGGGGGGAGGACCCAAGAGACCCAGTACTTC.

The rearrangement joins TRBV9 to TRBJ2-3, with 10 bases identical to TRBD2. With V trimmed by 0 bases and J by 6 bases, 10 bases remained unmatched. Germline-derived CDR1 and CDR2 are SGDLS and YYNGEE. This CDR3 region has 17 residues. CDR3 DNA sequence: TGTGCCAGCAGCGTAGGCCCCGCGGTAGCGGGAGGTGATACGCAGTATTTT. It yields the protein CASSVGPAVAGGDTQYF.

The chain has TRBV16 and TRBJ1-5; 7 nucleotides agree with TRBD1. The CDR3 sequence is 14 residues long. The junction had 3 bases not matched to a gene; V was cut back by 6 bases and J by 1 base. Germline lookup yields CDR1 KGHSY and CDR2 FQNENV. CDR3 protein: CASSEQGSNQPQHF. In DNA, the CDR3 is TGTGCCAGCAGTGAACAGGGGAGCAATCAGCCCCAGCATTTT.

The table lists this clone with a count of one. The rearrangement uses TRBV6-1 and TRBJ1-3; no reliable D call. The V end lost 2 bases, the J end lost 0 bases, and 11 bases lay between the germline ends. This CDR3 is built from 16 residues. Germline V gene sequence: CDR1 MNHNS, CDR2 SASEGT. CDR3 region: CASSEFIEGSGNTIYF. In DNA form, the CDR3 reads TGTGCCAGCAGTGAATTTATTGAGGGCTCTGGAAACACCATATATTTT.

In DNA form, the CDR3 reads TGTGCCACTAGGATAACAGGGTCGAGCGGAAACACCATATATTTT. Translating gives CATRITGSSGNTIYF. The chain joins TRBV2 to TRBJ1-3; weak D call: TRBD1 (6 bases). Germline loops: CDR1 SNHLY, CDR2 FYNNEI. The CDR3 spans 15 residues. Trimming cost V 10 bases and J 4 bases, with 20 bases left between them.

With respect to this clone: Mismatch with germline at one junction end may stem from a read error. Other DNA sequences within the sample encode an identical CDR3. This chain links TRBV6-5 with TRBJ1-1; D not resolved. From germline, CDR1 is MNHEY and CDR2 SVGAGI. The CDR3 has 13 amino acids. CDR3 coding DNA: TGTGCGGAGGTCCGGATTTGCAACACTGAGGCTTTCTTT. This codes for CAEVRICNTEAFF.

The genes are TRBV7-2 and TRBJ2-3; 10 positions match TRBD2. CDR1 SGHTA and CDR2 FQGNSA come from the germline V gene. The V gene end was trimmed by 1 base and the J gene end by 3 bases; junction bases not matched to a gene: 7. The CDR3 is 17 residues long. In nucleotides, the CDR3 is TGTGCCAGCAGCTTAGGACTCGCTAGCGGGAGAACAGATACGCAGTATTTT. It encodes CASSLGLASGRTDTQYF.

V usage is TRBV4-1 and J usage is TRBJ1-1, with 9 bases matching TRBD1. CDR3 length: 16 amino acids. Germline V gives CDR1 MGHRA, CDR2 YSYEKL. Germline trimming cut 3 bases from V and 5 bases from J; bases unmatched to any gene: 10. CDR3 protein: CASSHIPGQGKTEAFF. The CDR3 DNA follows: TGCGCCAGCAGCCACATTCCGGGACAGGGTAAAACTGAAGCTTTCTTT.

The chain uses TRBV12-5 and TRBJ2-1; a possible D gene is TRBD2 (6 bases). The germline CDR1 and CDR2 sequences are LGHNT and FRNRAP. V was trimmed by 1 base and J by 15 bases, leaving 13 bases between them. CDR3 size: 12 residues. As DNA, the CDR3 is TGTGCTAGTGGTTTGGACGGGGGAAGGGGGTTCTTC. It encodes CASGLDGGRGFF.

The chain is built from TRBV9 and TRBJ1-4, with TRBD1 as a possible D gene (5 bases). V lost 2 bases, J lost 0 bases, and 14 bases lay in between. The germline gives CDR1 SGDLS, CDR2 YYNGEE. CDR3 length: 17 amino acids. CDR3: CASSVMGRNATNEKLFF. DNA for the CDR3: TGTGCCAGCAGCGTCATGGGGCGTAATGCAACTAATGAAAAACTGTTTTTT.

This rearrangement joins TRBV5-3 to TRBJ2-7, with D unclear. TRBV5-3 is identified as an open reading frame with a role that is uncertain. V was pared by 0 bases and J by 5 bases, with 15 bases between. CDR3 length: 15 amino acids. Here the CDR3 DNA reads TGTGCCAGAAGCTTGGATGCAGCCAGGCACGACGAGCAGTACTTC. It specifies CARSLDAARHDEQYF.

CDR3 residues: CASIGGRLRKLFF. DNA of the CDR3: TGTGCCAGCATAGGGGGCAGGTTGCGAAAACTGTTTTTT. The rearrangement uses TRBV28 and TRBJ1-4, with 7 nucleotides matching TRBD1. The CDR3 is made up of 13 amino acids. Germline values: CDR1 MDHEN, CDR2 SYDVKM. The V gene end was trimmed by 7 bases and the J gene end by 10 bases; junction bases not matched to a gene: 9.

The chain carries TRBV2 and TRBJ2-7; 10 bases map to TRBD2. The V gene's germline CDR1 is SNHLY and CDR2 FYNNEI. The CDR3 spans 14 residues. The V segment lost 8 bases and the J segment 2 bases; nucleotides outside the gene matches: 6. The CDR3 spells CASPRTSGAYEQYF. DNA for the CDR3: TGTGCCAGCCCTAGGACTAGCGGTGCCTACGAGCAGTACTTC.

The chain combines TRBV2 with TRBJ2-1, with 13 bases fitting TRBD2. V lost 1 base to trimming and J lost 6 bases; unmatched junction nucleotides: 6. The CDR3 contains 17 residues. Germline V gene data show CDR1 as SNHLY and CDR2 as FYNNEI. The CDR3 DNA is TGTGCCAGCAGTGAAGGGACTAGCGGGAGTCGGGTCAATGAGCAGTTCTTC. Translating gives CASSEGTSGSRVNEQFF.

The rearrangement joins TRBV7-9 to TRBJ2-3, with a possible D match to TRBD2 (5 bases). V lost 5 bases and J 2 bases, leaving 20 bases between the germline ends. Per the germline V gene, CDR1 is SEHNR and CDR2 is FQNEAQ (reference sequence). The CDR3 contains 17 residues. CDR3 amino acids: CASSPSRGPLSTDTQYF. DNA of the CDR3: TGTGCCAGCAGCCCATCTCGGGGTCCTTTATCCACAGATACGCAGTATTTT.

The chain carries TRBV7-2 and TRBJ2-1; D gene uncertain. V dropped 7 bases and J dropped 0 bases, with 7 bases sitting between them. Germline V gene data show CDR1 as SGHTA and CDR2 as FQGNSA. CDR3 length: 13 amino acids. CDR3 in amino acids: CASTLSSYNEQFF. CDR3 DNA: TGTGCCAGCACCCTGAGCTCCTACAATGAGCAGTTCTTC.

This clone was counted a few times. The chain recombines TRBV28 with TRBJ1-4, with 10 bases fitting TRBD1. This CDR3 comprises 16 residues. V trimming: 11 bases; J trimming: 6 bases; junction bases outside the gene matches: 15. Germline lookup yields CDR1 MDHEN and CDR2 SYDVKM. CDR3 DNA: TGTGCCGGCGCACGGGACAGGGGACCCGCTGATGAAAAACTGTTTTTT. Its protein is CAGARDRGPADEKLFF.

J is TRBJ1-2 and V is TRBV27, with D possibly matching TRBD1 (5 bases). The V and J ends lost 3 bases and 4 bases respectively, with 12 bases between them. CDR1 and CDR2 from the germline V gene are MNHEY and SMNVEV (reference sequence). CDR3 size: 14 residues. The CDR3 region is CASSFHGAVYGYTF. The CDR3 DNA follows: TGTGCCAGCAGTTTTCATGGGGCAGTCTATGGCTACACCTTC.

CDR3 loop: CASQGTLNQPQHF. The DNA of the CDR3 is TGTGCCAGTCAAGGGACACTAAATCAGCCCCAGCATTTT. This chain connects TRBV6-1 to TRBJ1-5; weak D call: TRBD1 (6 bases). V lost 9 bases to trimming and J lost 4 bases, with 13 bases between them. The germline V gene has CDR1 MNHNS and CDR2 SASEGT. The CDR3 covers 13 residues.

This clone was picked up a small number of times. The J gene is TRBJ2-5, the V gene TRBV28, with 8 bases lining up with TRBD1. Germline values: CDR1 MDHEN, CDR2 SYDVKM. The CDR3 contains 17 residues. V gave up 5 bases and J gave up 5 bases; unmatched junction bases: 16. In nucleotides, the CDR3 is TGTGCCAGCAGTGCCCGGACAGGGTCGGTCCCAAGGGAGACCCAGTACTTC. Residues: CASSARTGSVPRETQYF.

For the CDR3, the DNA is TGCAGCGTCCTAGGGACAGGGACGAACTATGGCTACACCTTC. This translates into CSVLGTGTNYGYTF. This rearrangement joins TRBV29-1 to TRBJ1-2, with TRBD1 identical over 9 bases. Germline V lookup: CDR1 SQVTM, CDR2 ANQGSEA. This CDR3 has 14 amino acids. The V and J ends lost 6 bases and 2 bases, in that order; junction bases with no gene match: 7.

V usage is TRBV28 and J usage is TRBJ1-2; 7 nucleotides match TRBD1. After removal of 5 bases from V and 1 base from J, the junction contained 1 base not matched to a gene. CDR1 is MDHEN, CDR2 SYDVKM, per germline. CDR3 size: 13 residues. The CDR3 loop is CASSRQGNYGYTF. As DNA, the CDR3 is TGTGCCAGCAGTCGACAGGGTAACTATGGCTACACCTTC.

This sequence joins TRBV7-8 and TRBJ1-6; TRBD1 aligns across 8 bases. The junction had 10 bases not matched to a gene; V was cut back by 5 bases and J by 10 bases. From germline, CDR1 is SGHVS and CDR2 FQNEAQ. The CDR3 totals 15 residues. The CDR3 reads CASSPETGVKSPLHF. Here the CDR3 DNA reads TGTGCCAGCAGCCCCGAGACAGGGGTCAAATCACCCCTCCACTTT.

The V and J genes are TRBV15 and TRBJ2-7, with D possibly being TRBD1 (5 bases). Germline V lookup: CDR1 LNHNV, CDR2 YYDKDF (reference sequence). This CDR3 is 15 amino acids long. Trimming took 3 bases from V and 7 from J, leaving 19 bases between them. CDR3 coding DNA: TGTGCCACCAGCAGGGGCCAGGGAAAGGACCGGGAGCAGTACTTC. Its translation: CATSRGQGKDREQYF.

J is TRBJ2-7 and V is TRBV7-2; TRBD1 matches 10 bases. Germline V lookup: CDR1 SGHTA, CDR2 FQGNSA. J gave up 6 bases and V 1 base, and 0 bases lay outside the gene matches. CDR3 length: 13 residues. This chain's CDR3 is CASSLGTGGEQYF. DNA of the CDR3: TGTGCCAGCAGCTTAGGGACAGGGGGCGAGCAGTACTTC.